What follows are 30 T cell receptor beta chains derived from one specimen sequenced in a study of T cell responses to AZD1222 COVID-19 vaccine. Libraries were prepared by immunoSEQ multiplex PCR; TCRdb keeps only in-frame clonotypes and omits some of them. The sample holds around 80,000 clones, roughly 88% seen once. The input for sequencing was peripheral blood, taken 28 days after the second AZD1222 dose. The receptors derive from an adult who received the AZD1222 COVID-19 vaccine.

The chain has TRBV5-4 and TRBJ2-7, with D tentatively TRBD1 or TRBD2 (6 bases each). Trimming removed 4 bases from V and 6 bases from J, with 23 bases in between. This CDR3 region has 16 residues. From germline, CDR1 is SGHNT and CDR2 YYREEE (reference sequence). CDR3 loop: CASSRGPTPRVGEQYF. The DNA of the CDR3 is TGTGCCAGCAGCCGGGGGCCTACTCCCCGGGTCGGCGAGCAGTACTTC.

J is TRBJ1-1 and V is TRBV3-1 (or the pseudogene TRBV3-2), with D maybe TRBD1 (5 bases). The germline CDR1 and CDR2 sequences are LGHDT and YNNKEL (reference sequence). V was clipped by 0 bases and J by 6 bases, with 14 bases between them. The CDR3 has 15 amino acids. CDR3 sequence (DNA): TGTGCCAGCAGCCAAGACAGAGTTATGGGGGCTGAAGCTTTCTTT. Protein sequence: CASSQDRVMGAEAFF.

The CDR3 reads CASSHGTGHVETQYF. Here the CDR3 DNA reads TGTGCCAGCAGCCATGGGACAGGGCACGTGGAGACCCAGTACTTC. J is TRBJ2-5 and V is TRBV7-6; 9 bases fit TRBD1. This CDR3 has 15 residues. Germline values: CDR1 SGHVS, CDR2 FNYEAQ. V trimming: 5 bases; J trimming: 5 bases; junction bases outside the gene matches: 9.

The V and J genes are TRBV25-1 and TRBJ2-1, with D unresolved. The CDR3 extends over 12 amino acids. Trimming took 4 bases from V and 6 from J, leaving 7 bases between them. CDR1 and CDR2 from the germline V gene are MGHDK and SYGVNS. The CDR3 spells CASSVSSNEQFF. The CDR3 DNA sequence: TGTGCCAGCAGTGTATCTAGCAATGAGCAGTTCTTC.

A single count supports this clone. The rearrangement joins TRBV7-2 to TRBJ2-3; a weak D match, TRBD2 (7 bases). Germline loops: CDR1 SGHTA, CDR2 FQGNSA. This CDR3 spans 17 amino acids. The V gene lost 5 bases and the J gene lost 7 bases, with 25 bases spanning the gap. The CDR3, as DNA: TGTGCCAGCAGCCCTGATAGATCCGGGGGGCGAAGATATACGCAGTATTTT. Translated: CASSPDRSGGRRYTQYF.

The chain employs TRBV5-5 and TRBJ1-1; a possible D gene is TRBD1 (5 bases). Germline V gene sequence: CDR1 SGHKS, CDR2 YYEKEE (reference sequence). Trimming cost V 2 bases and J 0 bases, with 11 bases left between them. This CDR3 has 15 residues. Here the CDR3 DNA reads TGTGCCAGCAGCTTACGACAGACCATGAACACTGAAGCTTTCTTT. Encoded protein: CASSLRQTMNTEAFF.

The chain carries TRBV3-1 (or the pseudogene TRBV3-2) and TRBJ2-7; unclear D gene. The CDR3 loop spans 13 amino acids. The germline gives CDR1 LGHDT, CDR2 YNNKEL (reference sequence). The V end was cut by 4 bases, the J end by 3 bases, with 10 bases between. The CDR3 region is CASSPRTGYEQYF. The CDR3 region has the DNA TGTGCCAGCAGCCCCCGGACGGGCTACGAGCAGTACTTC.

This chain joins TRBV19 and TRBJ2-1; D is possibly TRBD1 (7 bases). Germline-derived CDR1 and CDR2 are LNHDA and SQIVND (reference sequence). V lost 2 bases and J 4 bases, leaving 24 bases between the germline ends. There are 19 residues in the CDR3. The CDR3 bases are TGTGCCAGTAGTATACAACCAGGGGGGTATGAATTAAAATACAATGAGCAGTTCTTC. This codes for CASSIQPGGYELKYNEQFF.

The chain links TRBV11-3 to TRBJ2-5; D unclear. V was trimmed by 5 bases and J by 4 bases, leaving 17 bases between them. Per the germline V gene, CDR1 is SGHNT and CDR2 is YENEEA. CDR3 length equals 15 residues. CDR3 region: CASSVGSRPGETQYF. The CDR3 nucleotides are TGTGCCAGCAGCGTAGGGTCTAGGCCGGGAGAGACCCAGTACTTC.

The gene calls are TRBV19 and TRBJ1-2, with a possible D match to TRBD1 (6 bases). Trimming removed 5 bases at V and 8 bases at J, with 18 bases between. CDR1 is LNHDA, CDR2 SQIVND, per germline (reference sequence). This CDR3 region has 14 residues. The CDR3 reads CASSQGWISWGYTF. The CDR3 DNA reads TGTGCCAGTAGTCAGGGGTGGATATCATGGGGCTACACCTTC.

The chain links TRBV9 to TRBJ2-1, with D uncertain. CDR1 and CDR2 from the germline V gene are SGDLS and YYNGEE. This CDR3 has 11 amino acids. V shed 3 bases and J shed 5 bases, with 3 bases lying between them. CDR3 sequence (DNA): TGTGCCAGCAGCGGACACAATGAGCAGTTCTTC. Translated, it gives CASSGHNEQFF.

Here the CDR3 DNA reads TGTGCCAGCAGCCTACCGACAGGTAGCAATCAGCCCCAGCATTTT. It translates to CASSLPTGSNQPQHF. The J gene is TRBJ1-5, the V gene TRBV28; the D gene is possibly TRBD1 (6 bases). V dropped 6 bases and J dropped 0 bases, with 12 bases sitting between them. This CDR3 is 15 amino acids long. Germline lookup yields CDR1 MDHEN and CDR2 SYDVKM. The variable domain in full, with the rest retrieved from reference TRBV28 and TRBJ1-5, is DVKVTQSSRYLVKRTGEKVFLECVQDMDHENMFWYRQDPGLGLRLIYFSYDVKMKEKGDIPEGYSVSREKKERFSLILESASTNQTSMYLCASSLPTGSNQPQHFGDGTRLSIL.

The J gene is TRBJ1-1, the V gene TRBV10-3; D is unresolved. Germline lookup yields CDR1 ENHRY and CDR2 SYGVKD. The CDR3 spans 13 residues. Trimming shortened V by 11 bases and J by 1 base, and 14 bases separated the two germline ends. The CDR3 bases are TGTGCCGCGAAGAACCAGGAGAACACTGAAGCTTTCTTT. Translation: CAAKNQENTEAFF.

CDR3 DNA: TGCGCCAGCAGTGAGGACAGGGCACCCTATGGCTACACCTTC. The encoded protein is CASSEDRAPYGYTF. The rearrangement joins TRBV10-2 to TRBJ1-2; TRBD1 matches 7 bases. The J segment lost 4 bases and the V segment lost 2 bases, leaving 4 bases of the junction unmatched. The germline gives CDR1 WSHSY, CDR2 SAAADI. This CDR3 has 14 amino acids.

V is TRBV7-3 and J is TRBJ2-7; 8 bases line up with TRBD2. After removal of 5 bases from V and 1 base from J, the junction contained 4 bases not matched to a gene. The CDR3 loop spans 14 amino acids. Germline CDR1 is SGHTA and CDR2 is FQGTGA. CDR3 DNA sequence: TGTGCCAGCAGCAGGAGCGGGGGATCCTACGAGCAGTACTTC. The encoded protein is CASSRSGGSYEQYF.

The chain links TRBV28 to TRBJ2-3, with D possibly being TRBD2 (6 bases). Between the trimmed V and J ends, which lost 3 bases and 5 bases, there was a span of 18 bases. This CDR3 contains 16 residues. CDR1 is MDHEN, CDR2 SYDVKM, per germline. The CDR3 DNA sequence: TGTGCCAGCAGTTTCGGTCGGGGGACGATAATAGATACGCAGTATTTT. Protein product: CASSFGRGTIIDTQYF.

V gene TRBV5-1 combines with J gene TRBJ1-6; TRBD1 aligns across 8 bases. CDR3 length: 14 amino acids. Trimming at V came to 5 bases and at J to 7 bases, leaving 5 bases not matched to a gene. Germline V gives CDR1 SGHRS, CDR2 YFSETQ. In DNA form, the CDR3 reads TGCGCCAGCAGATCGGGACAGGTAAATTCACCCCTCCACTTT. Amino acids: CASRSGQVNSPLHF.

V and J are TRBV5-1 and TRBJ2-7; tentative D call: TRBD1 (5 bases). Germline V gene lookup returns CDR1 SGHRS and CDR2 YFSETQ. CDR3 length equals 15 residues. Trimming took 0 bases from V and 1 from J, leaving 11 bases between them. The CDR3 protein is CASSLVGRASYEQYF. CDR3 nucleotides: TGCGCCAGCAGCTTGGTTGGCAGGGCATCCTACGAGCAGTACTTC. The whole variable domain, remainder taken from reference TRBV5-1 and TRBJ2-7, is KAGVTQTPRYLIKTRGQQVTLSCSPISGHRSVSWYQQTPGQGLQFLFEYFSETQRNKGNFPGRFSGRQFSNSRSEMNVSTLELGDSALYLCASSLVGRASYEQYFGPGTRLTVT.

In nucleotides, the CDR3 is TGTGCCAGCAGCGCGAGATTAGTAACCAACTCCTACAATGAGCAGTTCTTC. It translates to CASSARLVTNSYNEQFF. The chain is built from TRBV7-8 and TRBJ2-1; D is ambiguous. There are 17 residues in the CDR3. Trimming cost V 5 bases and J 0 bases, with 17 bases left between them. Germline CDR1 reads SGHVS; CDR2 reads FQNEAQ.

The chain has TRBV29-1 and TRBJ2-2; maybe TRBD2 (6 bases). CDR1 and CDR2 from the germline V gene are SQVTM and ANQGSEA. Deletions cut 4 bases from V and 5 bases from J, with 14 bases between. The CDR3 spans 14 residues. In nucleotides, the CDR3 is TGCAGCGTTGGGCGGGCACGGGAGACCGGGGAGCTGTTTTTT. The encoded protein is CSVGRARETGELFF.

J is TRBJ1-4 and V is TRBV18; D gene ambiguous. The V gene's germline CDR1 is KGHSH and CDR2 LQKENI. Trimming stripped 2 bases from V and 8 bases from J, with 6 bases between. The CDR3 length is 12 residues. CDR3 in amino acids: CASSPSREKLFF. The CDR3 region has the DNA TGTGCCAGCTCACCAAGCCGGGAAAAACTGTTTTTT.

The chain joins TRBV9 to TRBJ2-3; D may be TRBD2 (6 bases). The CDR3 consists of 13 residues. Trimming removed 7 bases at V and 0 bases at J, with 9 bases between. Germline CDR1 reads SGDLS; CDR2 reads YYNGEE. The CDR3 is CASGTSSTDTQYF. The CDR3 DNA follows: TGTGCCAGCGGGACTTCTAGCACAGATACGCAGTATTTT.

This chain uses TRBV2 with TRBJ2-1; 8 bases match TRBD2. The V gene end was trimmed by 5 bases and the J gene end by 5 bases; junction bases not matched to a gene: 14. CDR1 and CDR2 (germline): SNHLY, FYNNEI. The CDR3 has 17 residues. DNA of the CDR3: TGTGCCAGCAGTTTCCCCAAAACTAGCGGCATCGACAATGAGCAGTTCTTC. Residues: CASSFPKTSGIDNEQFF.

The rearrangement links TRBV12-3 or TRBV12-4 to TRBJ2-1; D remains ambiguous. Deletions cut 2 bases from V and 5 bases from J, with 7 bases between. CDR3 length: 13 residues. CDR3 sequence: CASSLKQNNEQFF. Written as DNA, the CDR3 is TGTGCCAGCAGTTTAAAACAAAACAATGAGCAGTTCTTC.

The table lists this clone with a count of one. V and J are TRBV10-3 and TRBJ1-1, with D possibly matching TRBD1 (6 bases). Trimming pared 10 bases from V and 1 base from J, leaving 16 bases between. Germline V CDR1 and CDR2: ENHRY, SYGVKD. The length of the CDR3 is 14 residues. CDR3 sequence reads: CATQYRTENTEAFF. CDR3 DNA sequence: TGTGCCACACAATACAGGACAGAGAACACTGAAGCTTTCTTT.

The chain is built from TRBV19 and TRBJ1-4, with TRBD1 as a possible D gene (6 bases). The germline V gene encodes CDR1 LNHDA and CDR2 SQIVND (reference sequence). The ends were cut back, 4 bases at V and 7 bases at J, with 13 bases in the middle. The CDR3 contains 14 residues. The CDR3 loop is CASSNPGVSEKLFF. The CDR3 DNA reads as TGTGCCAGTAGTAATCCAGGGGTTAGTGAAAAACTGTTTTTT. Supplemented by reference TRBV19 and TRBJ1-4, the full variable domain reads DGGITQSPKYLFRKEGQNVTLSCEQNLNHDAMYWYRQDPGQGLRLIYYSQIVNDFQKGDIAEGYSVSREKKESFPLTVTSAQKNPTAFYLCASSNPGVSEKLFFGSGTQLSVL.

This rearrangement joins TRBV3-1 (or the pseudogene TRBV3-2) to TRBJ1-6; TRBD1 agrees at 7 bases. V was pared by 4 bases and J by 7 bases, with 4 bases of the junction left unmatched. CDR1 and CDR2 (germline): LGHDT, YNNKEL (reference sequence). This CDR3 is built from 14 residues. The CDR3 loop is CASSLTGENSPLHF. The CDR3 nucleotides read TGTGCCAGCAGCCTCACAGGGGAAAATTCACCCCTCCACTTT.

This chain links TRBV19 with TRBJ2-3; no reliable D call. V was pared by 2 bases and J by 6 bases, with 6 bases between. The CDR3 runs to 12 residues. In germline, CDR1 is LNHDA, CDR2 SQIVND (reference sequence). The CDR3 spells CASSILGDTQYF. Here the CDR3 DNA reads TGTGCCAGTAGTATACTCGGGGATACGCAGTATTTT.

The chain links TRBV19 to TRBJ2-2; maybe TRBD2 (5 bases). The CDR3 totals 15 residues. Between the trimmed V and J ends, which lost 4 bases and 4 bases, there was a span of 13 bases. Germline V gene sequence: CDR1 LNHDA, CDR2 SQIVND (reference sequence). The CDR3 DNA reads as TGTGCCAGTAGTACTTTCGGGGTGGGCACCGGGGAGCTGTTTTTT. Its protein product is CASSTFGVGTGELFF.

Of note for this clone: Germline is not matched at one junction end, which may reflect a read error. The chain has TRBV7-7 and TRBJ2-1; TRBD2 is a possible D gene (6 bases). This CDR3 is built from 13 residues. From germline, CDR1 is SSHAT and CDR2 FNYEAQ (reference sequence). The CDR3 protein is CASSLALAGEQFF. The DNA of the CDR3 is TGTGCTAGCAGCTTAGCACTAGCAGGCGAGCAGTTCTTC.